This section outlines one TCR beta chain sequence together with its context. This clonotype was counted many times. Its cognate antigen has yet to be identified. The record has no base qualities; no much larger clone is one base away. The data belong to a study of CD8+CD57+ T cells in acquired aplastic anemia (dated by TCRdb to the late 2010s). Study-level background: DNA extracted from sorted CD4+ and CD8+ cells had a mean of about 3.2 ug, with a range of about 0.2 to 30 ug. Mean read counts for healthy donor samples were around 10 million for CD4+ cells and roughly 12 million for CD8+ cells. Overall results and qualifications from the work: Around 27 CD8+ CDR3 sequences were found in both patients and controls but appeared to be highly expressed in patients and within the immunodominant clones of the patients. Between patients and healthy controls, no significant difference in CD8+ Simpson's diversity was found (P=0.060).

Inclusive of the bounding cysteine and phenylalanine, the CDR3 is 10 residues long. CDR3 DNA only is kept here, 30 bases in frame from base 1. From a lookup of the germline V gene, CDR1 and CDR2 are MDHEN and SYDVKM. The germline V end is reduced by 9 bases and the J end by 8 bases; junction bases left unmatched: 3. In the study, sorted CD4+ and CD8+ blood T cells from patients with severe aplastic anemia and from healthy subjects underwent deep sequencing of TCR repertoires. Ficoll-Paque density gradient centrifugation was used to isolate peripheral blood mononuclear cells. Before DNA extraction, CD4+ and CD8+ T cells were sorted by FACS or by magnetic beads. Genomic DNA was used as template for profiling of TCR beta VDJ combinations and CDR3 sequences. An Illumina HiSeq 2000 was the platform used for TCR repertoire sequencing. In the paper's pipeline: TRBV/TRBJ rearrangement plots, CDR3 size and DJ length profiles, and Simpson's diversity index were used to evaluate the repertoires. Whichever DNA sequence was most abundant in the deep sequencing data was defined as the immunodominant clone. CDR3 amino acid sequences were checked for sharing across subjects and were also compared against the VDJdb database and published repertoires. TCRdb reprocessed the public reads (quality trimming at Q25 with fastp, clone calling with MiXCR) and kept in-frame beta chains. CDR3 protein duplicates are merged, each entry listing the most common genes and DNA. TCRdb, rather than the study authors, made the V and J calls. The sample data list about 64,000 distinct CDR3 sequences, and about 56% of these were observed just once. The ten largest make up about 2.5% of the sample.

The sample comprised sorted CD4+, CD8+, or CD8+CD57+ T cells (not recorded which) from PBMCs. The chain joins TRBV28 to TRBJ1-1; TRBD1 fits 7 bases in the junction. This clonotype originated in a human donor in good health, serving as a control. The CDR3 protein is CASRDSEAFF. The DNA sequence is as follows: TGTGCCAGTAGGGACAGCGAAGCTTTCTTT.